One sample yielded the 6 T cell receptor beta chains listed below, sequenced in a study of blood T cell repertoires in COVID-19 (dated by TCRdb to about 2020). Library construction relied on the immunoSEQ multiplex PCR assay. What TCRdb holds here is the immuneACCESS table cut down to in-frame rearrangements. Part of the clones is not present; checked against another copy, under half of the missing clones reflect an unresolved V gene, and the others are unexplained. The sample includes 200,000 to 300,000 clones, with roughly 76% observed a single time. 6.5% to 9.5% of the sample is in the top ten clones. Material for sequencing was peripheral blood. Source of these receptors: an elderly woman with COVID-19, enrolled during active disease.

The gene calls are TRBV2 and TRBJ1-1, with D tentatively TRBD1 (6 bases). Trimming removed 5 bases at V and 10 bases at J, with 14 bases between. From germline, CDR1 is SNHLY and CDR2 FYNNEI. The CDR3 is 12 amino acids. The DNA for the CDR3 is TGTGCCAGCAGTCCCGGGACAATGACAGCTTTCTTT. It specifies CASSPGTMTAFF.

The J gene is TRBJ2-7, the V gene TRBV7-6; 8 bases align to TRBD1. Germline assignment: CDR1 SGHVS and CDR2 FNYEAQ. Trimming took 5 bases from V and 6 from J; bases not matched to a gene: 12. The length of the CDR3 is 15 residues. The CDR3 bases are TGTGCCAGCAGCCCAGTCCACGGACAGGGACTCGAGCAGTACTTC. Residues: CASSPVHGQGLEQYF.

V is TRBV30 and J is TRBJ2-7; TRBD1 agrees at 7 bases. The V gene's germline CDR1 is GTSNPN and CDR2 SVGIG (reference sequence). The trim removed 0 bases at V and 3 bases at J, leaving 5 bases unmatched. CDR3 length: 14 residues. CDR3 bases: TGTGCCTGGAGTGTAAGGGGACAGAACTACGAGCAGTACTTC. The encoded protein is CAWSVRGQNYEQYF. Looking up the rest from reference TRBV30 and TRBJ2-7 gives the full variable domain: SQTIHQWPATLVQPVGSPLSLECTVEGTSNPNLYWYRQAAGRGLQLLFYSVGIGQISSEVPQNLSASRPQDRQFILSSKKLLLSDSGFYLCAWSVRGQNYEQYFGPGTRLTVT.

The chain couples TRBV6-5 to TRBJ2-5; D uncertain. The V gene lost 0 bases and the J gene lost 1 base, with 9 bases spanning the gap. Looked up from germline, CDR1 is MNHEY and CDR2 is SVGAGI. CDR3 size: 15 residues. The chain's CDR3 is CASSYSWASQETQYF. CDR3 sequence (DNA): TGTGCCAGCAGTTACTCGTGGGCAAGCCAAGAGACCCAGTACTTC.

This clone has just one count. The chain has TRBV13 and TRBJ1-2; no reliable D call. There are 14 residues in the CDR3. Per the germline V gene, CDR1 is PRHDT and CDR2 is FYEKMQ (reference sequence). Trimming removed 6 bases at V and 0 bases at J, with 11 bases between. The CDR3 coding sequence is TGTGCCAGCAGTCACGACGGAGCTAACTATGGCTACACCTTC. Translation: CASSHDGANYGYTF.

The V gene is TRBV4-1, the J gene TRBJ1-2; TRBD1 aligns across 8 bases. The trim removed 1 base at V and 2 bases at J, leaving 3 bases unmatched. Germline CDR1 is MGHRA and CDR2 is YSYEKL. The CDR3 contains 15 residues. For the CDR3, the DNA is TGCGCCAGCAGCCAAGTGGGGACAGGCAACTATGGCTACACCTTC. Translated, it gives CASSQVGTGNYGYTF.